This T cell receptor (beta chain) is from a study of T cells after yellow fever vaccination. The study's findings and limits: Abundant bulk-derived clonotypes could contaminate FACS-sorted repertoires. There was a small share of clonotypes that showed up in both the CD4 and CD8 compartments. It was a weaker secondary response, yet one that peaked faster, at day 5 versus 15. A large majority of primary-vaccination clones showed up again after the booster (96% CD4, 75% to 90% CD8).

Trimming left V 1 base short and J 11 bases short, with 17 bases between. This CDR3 comprises 13 residues. The germline V gene has CDR1 SQVTM and CDR2 ANQGSEA. In regard to this clonotype: The target antigen is unknown.

TCRdb re-called the 5' RACE reads with MiXCR, one entry per CDR3 protein. The sample has hundreds of thousands of distinct CDR3 sequences; approximately 15% are singletons. Here the sequenced sample was PBMCs, taken on the day of the yellow fever booster vaccination. The receptor was isolated from a man aged 25 to 40 who received the YFV17D yellow fever vaccine. J is TRBJ1-1 and V is TRBV29-1, with D perhaps TRBD1 (6 bases). In DNA, the CDR3 is TGCAGCGTTGAAGCGGGGGCTCGGGCTGGTGCTTTCTTT. Encoded protein: CSVEAGARAGAFF.